Below are 27 T cell receptor beta chains sequenced from a single sample in a study of blood T cell repertoires in COVID-19. Assay used: immunoSEQ multiplex PCR; TCRdb lists only in-frame clones, some missing. The sample includes around 80,000 clones, around 80% of them seen just once. Material for sequencing was peripheral blood. The receptors were gathered from a man over 45 with COVID-19, enrolled during active disease.

V usage is TRBV14 and J usage is TRBJ2-7, with 7 bases aligning to TRBD2. Germline V gene lookup returns CDR1 SGHDN and CDR2 FVKESK. Germline trimming cut 6 bases from V and 0 bases from J; bases unmatched to any gene: 8. The CDR3 spans 15 residues. This CDR3 is CASSLTSESSYEQYF. CDR3 DNA: TGTGCCAGCAGTCTTACTAGCGAAAGCTCCTACGAGCAGTACTTC.

The rearrangement joins TRBV7-2 to TRBJ1-4; D perhaps matches TRBD1 (5 bases). The V gene's germline CDR1 is SGHTA and CDR2 FQGNSA. V dropped 1 base and J dropped 6 bases, with 12 bases sitting between them. The CDR3 sequence is 15 residues long. CDR3 residues: CASSLDGRGYEKLFF. CDR3 in DNA: TGTGCCAGCAGCTTAGACGGACGGGGGTATGAAAAACTGTTTTTT.

The chain carries TRBV5-8 and TRBJ2-1, with 7 positions matching TRBD1. The ends lost 0 bases at V and 2 bases at J; junction bases unmatched: 2. CDR3 size: 15 residues. Germline lookup yields CDR1 SGHTS and CDR2 YDEGEE. CDR3 amino acids: CASSLARGPYNEQFF. The CDR3 region has the DNA TGTGCCAGCAGCTTGGCGAGGGGGCCCTACAATGAGCAGTTCTTC.

This chain links TRBV9 with TRBJ2-7; 8 nucleotides match TRBD2. Germline V CDR1 and CDR2: SGDLS, YYNGEE. Losses at the gene ends were 3 bases for V and 0 bases for J; bases not matched to a gene: 5. This CDR3 has 15 amino acids. The CDR3 loop reads CASSDGGASSYEQYF. The DNA of the CDR3 is TGTGCCAGCAGCGACGGGGGGGCCAGCTCCTACGAGCAGTACTTC.

The table lists this clone with a few counts. This chain links TRBV2 with TRBJ2-1; 7 bases line up with TRBD2. CDR3 length: 14 residues. Per the germline V gene, CDR1 is SNHLY and CDR2 is FYNNEI. Trimming removed 6 bases from V and 6 bases from J; junction bases left unmatched: 8. The chain's CDR3 is CASRRSSGANEQFF. CDR3 in DNA: TGTGCCAGCAGGCGGTCTAGCGGTGCCAATGAGCAGTTCTTC.

This clone was observed a single time. The genes are TRBV19 and TRBJ2-1; 12 nucleotides line up with TRBD2. The trim removed 4 bases at V and 4 bases at J, leaving 14 bases unmatched. The V gene's germline CDR1 is LNHDA and CDR2 SQIVND (reference sequence). This CDR3 spans 19 amino acids. This chain's CDR3 is CASSRRLAGEGIIYNEQFF. The CDR3 nucleotides read TGTGCCAGTAGTAGAAGACTAGCGGGAGAGGGAATTATATACAATGAGCAGTTCTTC.

This chain's CDR3 is CASSLRDRDHEQYF. The CDR3 region has the DNA TGCGCCAGCAGCCTCCGGGACAGGGACCACGAGCAGTACTTC. This sequence joins TRBV4-3 and TRBJ2-7; 9 bases map to TRBD1. Germline trimming cut 4 bases from V and 5 bases from J; bases unmatched to any gene: 6. Germline V gives CDR1 LGHNA, CDR2 YSLEER. The CDR3 length is 14 residues.

Concerning this clone itself: The junction departs from germline at one end; a sequencing error may be responsible. The chain has TRBV4-1 and TRBJ2-3; TRBD2 matches at 8 bases. Germline CDR1 MGHRA, CDR2 YSYEKL. The CDR3 loop spans 16 amino acids. The CDR3 is CASRQGNGRAPDTQYF. The CDR3 DNA reads as TGCGCCAGCAGACAAGGTAACGGGAGGGCCCCAGATACGCAGTATTTT.

CDR3 amino acids: CAWAAGSTDTQYF. The CDR3, as DNA: TGTGCCTGGGCCGCGGGCAGCACAGATACGCAGTATTTT. The chain employs TRBV30 and TRBJ2-3; D perhaps matches TRBD2 (5 bases). CDR1 is GTSNPN, CDR2 SVGIG, per germline (reference sequence). V was trimmed by 5 bases and J by 0 bases, leaving 9 bases between them. The CDR3 length is 13 residues.

The chain couples TRBV7-8 to TRBJ1-4; 7 bases align to TRBD1. The CDR3 runs to 12 residues. CDR1 is SGHVS and CDR2 is FQNEAQ in the germline V gene. The J segment lost 12 bases and the V segment lost 5 bases, leaving 6 bases of the junction unmatched. The CDR3 sequence is CASSPRGRELFF. In DNA form, the CDR3 reads TGTGCCAGCAGCCCCAGGGGGAGAGAACTGTTTTTT.

In its sample, this clone was seen a few times. The rearrangement uses TRBV5-4 and TRBJ1-3; tentative D call: TRBD1 (5 bases). The CDR3 is 15 amino acids. Germline V gene sequence: CDR1 SGHNT, CDR2 YYREEE (reference sequence). V was shortened by 3 bases and J by 4 bases, with 14 bases between the two germline ends. CDR3 loop: CASSSYQGPGNTIYF. CDR3 bases: TGTGCCAGCAGCTCCTACCAGGGTCCGGGAAACACCATATATTTT.

The CDR3 DNA reads as TGTGCCAGCAGCGTAGGGGAGGGCGATGAGCAGTTCTTC. It translates to CASSVGEGDEQFF. The rearrangement uses TRBV9 and TRBJ2-1, with 7 bases identical to TRBD2. The CDR3 covers 13 residues. Germline lookup yields CDR1 SGDLS and CDR2 YYNGEE. V trimming: 0 bases; J trimming: 8 bases; junction bases outside the gene matches: 2.

The CDR3 reads CASSQDGVQPQHF. The CDR3 coding sequence is TGCGCCAGCAGCCAAGACGGGGTTCAGCCCCAGCATTTT. The chain has TRBV4-1 and TRBJ1-5, with D unresolved. The germline CDR1 and CDR2 sequences are MGHRA and YSYEKL. The CDR3 is made up of 13 amino acids. V was trimmed by 0 bases and J by 6 bases, leaving 6 bases between them.

This clone was recorded only once. V and J are TRBV6-6 and TRBJ2-5, with 9 positions matching TRBD1. The CDR3 consists of 15 residues. CDR1 is MNHNY, CDR2 SVGAGI, per germline (reference sequence). Trimming cost V 4 bases and J 2 bases; bases outside gene matches: 5. For the CDR3, the DNA is TGTGCCAGCAGTTCCTGGACAGGGGCACAAGAGACCCAGTACTTC. This encodes CASSSWTGAQETQYF.

The count of this clone is one. The CDR3 reads CASSPGTGSAQTQYF. The CDR3 DNA sequence: TGTGCCAGCAGCCCCGGGACAGGGAGCGCTCAGACCCAGTACTTC. The chain combines TRBV7-3 with TRBJ2-5; 9 bases are a match to TRBD1. With V trimmed by 5 bases and J by 6 bases, 10 bases remained unmatched. The CDR3 runs 15 residues. Germline values: CDR1 SGHTA, CDR2 FQGTGA.

This sequence joins TRBV4-3 and TRBJ1-5, with D possibly being TRBD1 (5 bases). The CDR3 consists of 15 residues. Trimming removed 1 base at V and 1 base at J, with 8 bases between. Germline V lookup: CDR1 LGHNA, CDR2 YSLEER. The CDR3 spells CASSQGGGSNQPQHF. In nucleotides, the CDR3 is TGCGCCAGCAGCCAAGGGGGGGGAAGCAATCAGCCCCAGCATTTT.

This sequence joins TRBV11-2 and TRBJ2-5; weak D call: TRBD2 (5 bases). Germline V CDR1 and CDR2: SGHAT, FQNNGV. The V end was cut by 5 bases, the J end by 2 bases, with 6 bases between. The CDR3 totals 12 residues. The DNA of the CDR3 is TGTGCCAGCAGCGAGGGACAAGAGACCCAGTACTTC. Protein sequence: CASSEGQETQYF.

The V gene is TRBV6-6, the J gene TRBJ2-1, with 8 bases aligning to TRBD2. Germline CDR1 reads MNHNY; CDR2 reads SVGAGI (reference sequence). After removal of 8 bases from V and 0 bases from J, the junction contained 6 bases not matched to a gene. The CDR3 loop spans 15 amino acids. The DNA for the CDR3 is TGTGCCAGCTCTAGCGGGCGAAGCTCCTACAATGAGCAGTTCTTC. Translation: CASSSGRSSYNEQFF.

The chain combines TRBV5-1 with TRBJ2-2; 8 bases map to TRBD2. CDR3 length: 16 residues. CDR1 is SGHRS and CDR2 is YFSETQ in the germline V gene. V gave up 1 base and J gave up 7 bases; unmatched junction bases: 9. As DNA, the CDR3 is TGCGCCAGCAGCTTGCTTCCAGCGGGAGAAGGCGGGGAGCTGTTTTTT. It yields the protein CASSLLPAGEGGELFF.

V usage is TRBV6-2 or TRBV6-3 and J usage is TRBJ2-2, with 8 bases identical to TRBD1. This CDR3 region has 15 residues. J was trimmed by 4 bases and V by 5 bases; bases with no gene match: 6. CDR1 MNHEY and CDR2 SVGEGT come from the germline V gene. The CDR3 loop is CASSPRTGSTGELFF. CDR3 DNA sequence: TGTGCCAGCAGTCCCCGGACAGGGAGCACCGGGGAGCTGTTTTTT.

This clone was detected once. V gene TRBV2 combines with J gene TRBJ2-2, with 11 positions matching TRBD2. V dropped 4 bases and J dropped 7; count of bases not matched to a gene: 8. The V gene's germline CDR1 is SNHLY and CDR2 FYNNEI. The CDR3 contains 16 residues. The CDR3 nucleotides read TGTGCCAGCAGTGCCACTAGCGGGAGTTTAAACGGGGAGCTGTTTTTT. This translates into CASSATSGSLNGELFF.

V usage is TRBV11-3 and J usage is TRBJ2-1, with 11 bases lining up with TRBD2. CDR3 length: 14 amino acids. Germline loops: CDR1 SGHNT, CDR2 YENEEA. The junction had 4 bases not matched to a gene; V was cut back by 5 bases and J by 7 bases. The CDR3 protein is CASSDSGRANEQFF. The CDR3 region has the DNA TGTGCCAGCAGCGATAGCGGGAGGGCAAATGAGCAGTTCTTC.

The gene calls are TRBV4-1 and TRBJ2-7, with a tentative D call TRBD2 (6 bases). The V gene's germline CDR1 is MGHRA and CDR2 YSYEKL. CDR3 size: 17 residues. V was trimmed by 0 bases and J by 0 bases, leaving 15 bases between them. CDR3 in amino acids: CASSQDRRGTTSYEQYF. The CDR3 nucleotides read TGCGCCAGCAGCCAAGATCGTCGCGGGACCACCTCCTACGAGCAGTACTTC.

The J gene is TRBJ1-4, the V gene TRBV7-2, with D perhaps matching TRBD1 (6 bases). Germline CDR1 and CDR2: SGHTA and FQGNSA. The CDR3 contains 14 residues. Deletions cut 2 bases from V and 7 bases from J, with 11 bases between. Here the CDR3 reads CASSLQGRGEKLFF. The CDR3 DNA reads as TGTGCCAGCAGCTTACAGGGGAGGGGTGAAAAACTGTTTTTT.

V gene TRBV5-5 combines with J gene TRBJ2-5; 10 positions agree with TRBD2. CDR1 and CDR2 from the germline V gene are SGHKS and YYEKEE (reference sequence). The CDR3 length is 15 residues. Trimming took 0 bases from V and 5 from J; bases not matched to a gene: 4. The CDR3 DNA is TGTGCCAGCAGCTTGGAGGGACTAGCGAGGGAGACCCAGTACTTC. Its translation is CASSLEGLARETQYF.

The gene calls are TRBV6-6 and TRBJ2-5; D remains unclear. This CDR3 region has 13 residues. The germline gives CDR1 MNHNY, CDR2 SVGAGI (reference sequence). The V and J ends lost 4 bases and 0 bases respectively, with 6 bases between them. CDR3 amino acids: CASSLRYQETQYF. The DNA of the CDR3 is TGTGCCAGCAGTTTGAGGTACCAAGAGACCCAGTACTTC.

This clone was observed a single time. The chain has TRBV5-4 and TRBJ2-1, with 10 bases lining up with TRBD2. The ends lost 4 bases at V and 7 bases at J; junction bases unmatched: 8. In germline, CDR1 is SGHNT, CDR2 YYREEE (reference sequence). The CDR3 is 15 residues long. The CDR3 region is CASSPRLAGMNEQFF. The CDR3 DNA is TGTGCCAGCAGCCCGAGACTAGCGGGTATGAATGAGCAGTTCTTC.